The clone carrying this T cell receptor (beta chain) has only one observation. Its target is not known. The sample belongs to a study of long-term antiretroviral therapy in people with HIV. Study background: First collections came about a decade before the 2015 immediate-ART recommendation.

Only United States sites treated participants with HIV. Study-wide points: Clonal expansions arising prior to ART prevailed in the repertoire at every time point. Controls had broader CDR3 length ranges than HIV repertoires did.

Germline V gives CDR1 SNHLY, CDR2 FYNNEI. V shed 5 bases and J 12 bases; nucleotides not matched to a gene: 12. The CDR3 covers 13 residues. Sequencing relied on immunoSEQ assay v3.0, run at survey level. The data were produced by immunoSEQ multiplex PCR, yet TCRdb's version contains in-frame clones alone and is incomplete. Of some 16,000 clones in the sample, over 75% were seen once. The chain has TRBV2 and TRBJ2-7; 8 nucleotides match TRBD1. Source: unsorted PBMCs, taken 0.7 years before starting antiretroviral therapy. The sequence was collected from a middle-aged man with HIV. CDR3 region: CASSIKTSGGRYF. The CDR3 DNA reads TGTGCCAGCAGTATCAAGACTTCAGGGGGCCGGTACTTC.